The clone carrying this T cell receptor (beta chain) was counted a few times. Its antigen is currently unknown. The data originate from a study of T-cell memory formation after mild COVID-19. Findings and caveats of the study: Among contracting clones, CD4+ were mainly CM/EM and CD8+ enriched in EMRA.

TCRdb re-called the 5' RACE reads through MiXCR, storing one row per CDR3 protein. The repertoire holds roughly 300,000 distinct CDR3 sequences, with roughly 15% as singletons. The source material was PBMCs or a T cell subset sorted from them (not recorded which). The clonotype originates from a man between 18 and 29 years old who had mild COVID-19 (a few samples of this study predate the infection). Cell type and time point are not known.

The CDR3 nucleotides are TGTGCCAGCAGTTTGGGAGTCCAGTCCCTGTCCTATGGCTACACCTTC. This sequence encodes CASSLGVQSLSYGYTF. This sequence joins TRBV12-3 or TRBV12-4 and TRBJ1-2, with D hard to call. V gave up 3 bases and J gave up 4 bases, with 18 bases separating them. The CDR3 loop spans 16 amino acids.